The 2 T cell receptor beta chains below were found in one sample sequenced in a study of identifying expanded T cells in peripheral blood. Here immunoSEQ multiplex PCR was the method, and the copy in TCRdb shows in-frame clones only, minus some. In the table there are 65,000 to 95,000 clones, roughly 84% of which are singletons. What was sequenced was blood. The receptors stem from a person aged 18 to 70 in good health.

The table lists this clone with many counts. The rearrangement uses TRBV7-3 and TRBJ2-7, with unresolved D. The CDR3 is 14 amino acids. Trimming took off 5 bases at V and 2 bases at J, with 13 bases between the two ends. Germline V CDR1 and CDR2: SGHTA, FQGTGA. The CDR3 sequence: CASSQRDGTYEQYF. The CDR3 DNA follows: TGTGCCAGCAGCCAAAGAGACGGAACCTACGAGCAGTACTTC.

The chain carries TRBV5-6 and TRBJ2-5; 7 positions match TRBD1. Germline V gene sequence: CDR1 SGHDT, CDR2 YYEEEE. This CDR3 has 14 amino acids. The V gene end was trimmed by 1 base and the J gene end by 2 bases; junction bases not matched to a gene: 2. In DNA form, the CDR3 reads TGTGCCAGCAGCTTGACAGGGGTGCAAGAGACCCAGTACTTC. Amino acid sequence: CASSLTGVQETQYF.